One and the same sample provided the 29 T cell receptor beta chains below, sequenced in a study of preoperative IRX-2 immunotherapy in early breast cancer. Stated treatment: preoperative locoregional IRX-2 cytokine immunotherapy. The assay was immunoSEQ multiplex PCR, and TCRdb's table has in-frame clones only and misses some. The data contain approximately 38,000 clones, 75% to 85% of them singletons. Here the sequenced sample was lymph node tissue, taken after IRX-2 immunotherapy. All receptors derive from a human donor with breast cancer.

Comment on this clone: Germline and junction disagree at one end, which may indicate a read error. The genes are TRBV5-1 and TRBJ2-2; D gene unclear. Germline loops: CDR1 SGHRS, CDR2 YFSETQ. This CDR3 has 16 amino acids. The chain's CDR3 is CASSLDEPANTEELFF. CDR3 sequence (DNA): TGCGCCAGCAGCTTGGACGAACCGGCGAACACCGAGGAGCTGTTTTTT.

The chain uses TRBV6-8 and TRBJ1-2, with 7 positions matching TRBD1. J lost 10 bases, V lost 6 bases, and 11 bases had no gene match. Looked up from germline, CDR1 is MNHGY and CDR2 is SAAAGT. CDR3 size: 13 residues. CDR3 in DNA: TGTGCCAGCAGCCTACAGGGGCGGAACCTCTACACCTTC. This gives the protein CASSLQGRNLYTF.

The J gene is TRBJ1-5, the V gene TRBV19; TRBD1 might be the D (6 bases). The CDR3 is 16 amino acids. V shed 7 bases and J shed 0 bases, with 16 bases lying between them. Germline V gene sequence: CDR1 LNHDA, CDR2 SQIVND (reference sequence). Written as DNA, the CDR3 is TGTGCCAGTAAGCGGGGGGCACCTTATAGCAATCAGCCCCAGCATTTT. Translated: CASKRGAPYSNQPQHF. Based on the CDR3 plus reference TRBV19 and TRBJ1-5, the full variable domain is DGGITQSPKYLFRKEGQNVTLSCEQNLNHDAMYWYRQDPGQGLRLIYYSQIVNDFQKGDIAEGYSVSREKKESFPLTVTSAQKNPTAFYLCASKRGAPYSNQPQHFGDGTRLSIL.

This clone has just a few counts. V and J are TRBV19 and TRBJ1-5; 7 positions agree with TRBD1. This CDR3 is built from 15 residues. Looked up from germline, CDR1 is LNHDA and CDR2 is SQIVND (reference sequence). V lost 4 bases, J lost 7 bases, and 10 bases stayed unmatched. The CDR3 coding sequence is TGTGCCAGTAGTACCCTTCAGGGGGTTGAGCAGCCCCAGCATTTT. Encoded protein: CASSTLQGVEQPQHF.

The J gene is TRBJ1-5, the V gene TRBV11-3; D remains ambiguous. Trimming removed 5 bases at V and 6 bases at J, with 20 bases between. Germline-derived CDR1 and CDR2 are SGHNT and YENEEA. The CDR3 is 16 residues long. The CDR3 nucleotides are TGTGCCAGCAGCCCCCCCCGGGCTGGGTATGGTCAGCCCCAGCATTTT. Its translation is CASSPPRAGYGQPQHF.

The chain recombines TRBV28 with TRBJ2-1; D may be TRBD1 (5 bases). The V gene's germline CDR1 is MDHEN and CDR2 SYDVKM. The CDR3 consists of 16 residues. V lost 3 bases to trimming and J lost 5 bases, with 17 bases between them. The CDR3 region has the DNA TGTGCCAGCAGTTTCACACGACAGTGGGTTGACAATGAGCAGTTCTTC. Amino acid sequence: CASSFTRQWVDNEQFF.

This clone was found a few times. The DNA for the CDR3 is TGTGCCAGCAGCTTGGGGGGTAGGGCAGGGAGGGCGAACACTGAAGCTTTCTTT. This gives the protein CASSLGGRAGRANTEAFF. The chain combines TRBV11-3 with TRBJ1-1, with a weak D call TRBD1 (5 bases). The germline V and J ends were trimmed by 3 bases and 1 base, with 21 bases remaining between them. Looked up from germline, CDR1 is SGHNT and CDR2 is YENEEA. This CDR3 is 18 amino acids long.

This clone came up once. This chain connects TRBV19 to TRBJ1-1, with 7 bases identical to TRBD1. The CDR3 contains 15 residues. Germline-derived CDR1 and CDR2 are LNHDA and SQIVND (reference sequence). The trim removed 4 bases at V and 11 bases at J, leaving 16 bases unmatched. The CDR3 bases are TGTGCCAGTAGTAAGAGGGACAGAGACACGCCGTCGGCTTTCTTT. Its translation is CASSKRDRDTPSAFF. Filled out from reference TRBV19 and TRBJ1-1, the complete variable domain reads DGGITQSPKYLFRKEGQNVTLSCEQNLNHDAMYWYRQDPGQGLRLIYYSQIVNDFQKGDIAEGYSVSREKKESFPLTVTSAQKNPTAFYLCASSKRDRDTPSAFFGQGTRLTVV.

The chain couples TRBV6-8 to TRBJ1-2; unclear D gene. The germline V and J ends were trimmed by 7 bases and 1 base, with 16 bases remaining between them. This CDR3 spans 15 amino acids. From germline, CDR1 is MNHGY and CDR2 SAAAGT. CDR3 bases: TGTGCCAGCAAAAATAGCCTCACGATTAACTATGGCTACACCTTC. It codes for CASKNSLTINYGYTF.

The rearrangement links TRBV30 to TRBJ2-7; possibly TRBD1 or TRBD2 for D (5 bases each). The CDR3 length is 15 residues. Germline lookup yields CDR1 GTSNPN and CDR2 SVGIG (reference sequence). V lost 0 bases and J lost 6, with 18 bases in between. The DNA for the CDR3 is TGTGCCTGGAGTGTACGGGGCTTCTACGACCCCGAGCAGTACTTC. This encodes CAWSVRGFYDPEQYF.

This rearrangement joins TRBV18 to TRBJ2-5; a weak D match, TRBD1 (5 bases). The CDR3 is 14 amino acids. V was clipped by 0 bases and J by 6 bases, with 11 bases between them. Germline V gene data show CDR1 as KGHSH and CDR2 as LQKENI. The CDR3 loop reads CASSPPVREKTQYF. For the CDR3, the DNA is TGTGCCAGCTCACCACCAGTCAGGGAAAAGACCCAGTACTTC.

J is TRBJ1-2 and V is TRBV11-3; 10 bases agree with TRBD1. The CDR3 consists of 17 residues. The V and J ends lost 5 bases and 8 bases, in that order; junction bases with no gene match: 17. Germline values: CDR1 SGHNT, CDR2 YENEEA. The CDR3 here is CASSNRDRGHMDIGYTF. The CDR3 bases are TGTGCCAGCAGCAACCGGGACAGGGGACATATGGATATAGGCTACACCTTC.

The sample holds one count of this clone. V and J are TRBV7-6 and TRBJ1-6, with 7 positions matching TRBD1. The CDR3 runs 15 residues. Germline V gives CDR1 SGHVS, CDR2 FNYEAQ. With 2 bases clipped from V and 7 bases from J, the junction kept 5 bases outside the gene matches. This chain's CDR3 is CASSLTGQPNSPLHF. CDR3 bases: TGTGCCAGCAGCTTAACGGGACAGCCCAATTCACCCCTCCACTTT.

CDR3 residues: CASSPPNGLYSPLHF. The CDR3 region has the DNA TGTGCCAGCTCACCACCGAACGGTCTCTATTCACCCCTCCACTTT. This chain joins TRBV18 and TRBJ1-6; D call uncertain. This CDR3 comprises 15 residues. V lost 0 bases, J lost 8 bases, and 11 bases lay in between. Germline CDR1 reads KGHSH; CDR2 reads LQKENI.

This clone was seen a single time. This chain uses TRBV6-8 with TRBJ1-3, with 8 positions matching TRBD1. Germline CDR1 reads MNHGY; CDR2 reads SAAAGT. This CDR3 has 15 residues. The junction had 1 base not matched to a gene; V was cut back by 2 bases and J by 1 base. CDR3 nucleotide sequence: TGTGCCAGCAGTTACACAGGGGGGTCTGGAAACACCATATATTTT. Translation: CASSYTGGSGNTIYF.

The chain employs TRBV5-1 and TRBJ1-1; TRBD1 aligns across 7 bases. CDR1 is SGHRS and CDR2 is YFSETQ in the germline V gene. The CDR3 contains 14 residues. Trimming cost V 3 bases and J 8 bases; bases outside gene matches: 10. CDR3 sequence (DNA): TGCGCCAGCAGCTCTCAACCGACAGGGCGGGAAGCTTTCTTT. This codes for CASSSQPTGREAFF.

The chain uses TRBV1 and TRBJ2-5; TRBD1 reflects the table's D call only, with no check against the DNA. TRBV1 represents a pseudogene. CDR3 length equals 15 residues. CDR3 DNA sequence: TGCGCCAGCAGCCAAGATCTATTTCTACAGGAGACCCAGTACTTC. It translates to CASSQDLFLQETQYF.

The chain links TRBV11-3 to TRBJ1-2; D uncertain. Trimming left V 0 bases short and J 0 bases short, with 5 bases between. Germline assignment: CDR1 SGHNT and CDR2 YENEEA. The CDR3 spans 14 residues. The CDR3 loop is CASSLDGTNYGYTF. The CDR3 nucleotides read TGTGCCAGCAGCTTAGATGGCACTAACTATGGCTACACCTTC.

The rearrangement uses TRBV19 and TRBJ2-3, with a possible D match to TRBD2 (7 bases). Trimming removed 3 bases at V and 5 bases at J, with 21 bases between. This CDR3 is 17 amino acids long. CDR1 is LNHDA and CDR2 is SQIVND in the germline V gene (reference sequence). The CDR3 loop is CASSIIRAGGRGDTQYF. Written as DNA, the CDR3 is TGTGCCAGTAGTATTATCCGGGCCGGGGGGCGGGGAGATACGCAGTATTTT.

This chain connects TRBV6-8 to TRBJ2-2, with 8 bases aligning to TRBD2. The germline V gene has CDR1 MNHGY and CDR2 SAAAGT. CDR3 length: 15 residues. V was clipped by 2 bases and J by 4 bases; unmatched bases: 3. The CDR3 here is CASSYALAGTGELFF. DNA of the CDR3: TGTGCCAGCAGTTACGCCCTAGCGGGCACCGGGGAGCTGTTTTTT.

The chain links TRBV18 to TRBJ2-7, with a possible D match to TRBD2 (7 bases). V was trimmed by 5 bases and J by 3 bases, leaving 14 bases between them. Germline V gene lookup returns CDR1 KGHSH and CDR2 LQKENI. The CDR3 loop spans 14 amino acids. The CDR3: CASSSRGADYEQYF. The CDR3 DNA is TGTGCCAGCTCATCTCGGGGGGCCGACTACGAGCAGTACTTC.

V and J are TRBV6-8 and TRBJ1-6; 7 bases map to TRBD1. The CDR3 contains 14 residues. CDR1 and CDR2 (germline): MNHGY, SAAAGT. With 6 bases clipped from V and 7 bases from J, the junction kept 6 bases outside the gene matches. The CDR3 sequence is CASRRDSLNSPLHF. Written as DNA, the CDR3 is TGTGCCAGCAGGCGGGACAGCCTCAATTCACCCCTCCACTTT.

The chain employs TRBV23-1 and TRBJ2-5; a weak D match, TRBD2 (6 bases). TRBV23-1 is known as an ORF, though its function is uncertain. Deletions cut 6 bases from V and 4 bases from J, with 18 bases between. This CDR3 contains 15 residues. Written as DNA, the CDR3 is TGCGCCAGCAGCCAAGATTGGGGGGAGAGAGAGACCCAGTACTTC. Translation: CASSQDWGERETQYF.

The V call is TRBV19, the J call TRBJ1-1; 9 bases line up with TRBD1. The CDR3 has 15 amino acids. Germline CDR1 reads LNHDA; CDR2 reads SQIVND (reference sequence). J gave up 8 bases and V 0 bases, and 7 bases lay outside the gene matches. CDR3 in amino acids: CASSIDSTGGREAFF. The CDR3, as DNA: TGTGCCAGTAGTATAGACTCGACAGGGGGGCGCGAAGCTTTCTTT.

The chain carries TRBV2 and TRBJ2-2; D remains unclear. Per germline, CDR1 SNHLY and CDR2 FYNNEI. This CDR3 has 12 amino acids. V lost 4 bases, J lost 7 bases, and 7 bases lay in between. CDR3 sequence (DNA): TGTGCCAGCAGTGGCTTATACGGGGAGCTGTTTTTT. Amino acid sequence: CASSGLYGELFF.

The CDR3: CASSLGGLQNEKLFF. The CDR3 DNA reads as TGTGCCAGCAGCTTGGGAGGGCTTCAGAATGAAAAACTGTTTTTT. V is TRBV7-5 and J is TRBJ1-4. TRBV7-5 is described as a pseudogene. The CDR3 runs to 15 residues.

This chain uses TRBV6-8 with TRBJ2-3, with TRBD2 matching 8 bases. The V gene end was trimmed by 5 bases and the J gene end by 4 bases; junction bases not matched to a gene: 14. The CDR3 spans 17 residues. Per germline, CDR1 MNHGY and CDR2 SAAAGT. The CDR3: CASSDPPGGPHPDTQYF. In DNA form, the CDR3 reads TGTGCCAGCAGTGATCCTCCGGGGGGGCCTCACCCAGATACGCAGTATTTT.

CDR3 region: CASSLGYGQGTYEQYF. The CDR3 nucleotides read TGCGCCAGCAGCTTGGGGTACGGGCAGGGTACCTACGAGCAGTACTTC. The chain combines TRBV5-1 with TRBJ2-7; TRBD1 is a possible D gene (5 bases). The CDR3 covers 16 residues. Germline V gene sequence: CDR1 SGHRS, CDR2 YFSETQ. Trimming stripped 0 bases from V and 2 bases from J, with 15 bases between.

This chain's CDR3 is CASSPHRGGSQETQYF. In nucleotides, the CDR3 is TGTGCCAGCAGTCCCCACAGGGGGGGATCCCAAGAGACCCAGTACTTC. This rearrangement joins TRBV28 to TRBJ2-5, with D possibly matching TRBD1 (8 bases). This CDR3 spans 16 amino acids. The ends were cut back, 5 bases at V and 1 base at J, with 17 bases in the middle. Germline values: CDR1 MDHEN, CDR2 SYDVKM.